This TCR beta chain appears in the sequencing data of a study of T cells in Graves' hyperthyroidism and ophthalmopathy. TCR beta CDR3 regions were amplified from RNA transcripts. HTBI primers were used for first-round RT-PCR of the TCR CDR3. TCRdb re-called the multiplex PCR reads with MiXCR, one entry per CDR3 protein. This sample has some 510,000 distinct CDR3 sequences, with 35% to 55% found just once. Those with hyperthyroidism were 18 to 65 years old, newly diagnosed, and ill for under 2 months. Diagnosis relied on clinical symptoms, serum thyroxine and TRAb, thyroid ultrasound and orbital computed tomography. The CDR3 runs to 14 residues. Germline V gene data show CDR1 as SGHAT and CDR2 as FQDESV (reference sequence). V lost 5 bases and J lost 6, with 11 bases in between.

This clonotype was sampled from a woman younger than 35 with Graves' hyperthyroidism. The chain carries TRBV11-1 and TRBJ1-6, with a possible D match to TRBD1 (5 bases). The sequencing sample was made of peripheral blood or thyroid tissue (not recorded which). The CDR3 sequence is CASSGRTINSPLHF. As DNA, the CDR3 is TGTGCCAGCAGCGGGAGGACAATTAATTCACCCCTCCACTTT.